These 25 T cell receptor beta chains were all obtained from the same sample, sequenced in a study of blood T cells in healthy people across ages (dated by TCRdb to about 2015). The method was 5' RACE. The sequencing machine was an Illumina HiSeq 2500. A second PCR of about 6 to 12 cycles was performed with a sample-barcoded 5' primer and a J-beta primer mix. The public reads were reanalyzed by TCRdb: fastp trimming at Q25, MiXCR alignment, in-frame beta chains only. Rows with one shared CDR3 protein collapse into an entry with the most common genes and DNA. The sample table holds 380,000 or so distinct CDR3 sequences, of which approximately 47% were seen once. The leading ten clones occupy about 54% of the sample. Sequencing input: blood. These receptors were collected from a man in his 60s in good health.

This chain links TRBV4-2 with TRBJ2-7, with 8 bases lining up with TRBD1. This CDR3 is built from 15 residues. Trimming removed 0 bases from V and 7 bases from J; junction bases left unmatched: 8. CDR1 and CDR2 (germline): LGHNA, YNFKEQ. DNA for the CDR3: TGTGCCAGCAGCCAAGAGGGACAGGCAATAAATGAGCAGTACTTC. Its protein product is CASSQEGQAINEQYF.

This clonotype was observed a handful of times. The chain carries TRBV5-1 and TRBJ2-1; 9 nucleotides line up with TRBD2. V gave up 4 bases and J gave up 14 bases; unmatched junction bases: 13. Germline V CDR1 and CDR2: SGHRS, YFSETQ. This CDR3 has 14 residues. DNA for the CDR3: TGCGCCAGCAGCCCACTTAGGGTAGCGGGGGAAAAGTTCTTC. It specifies CASSPLRVAGEKFF.

The rearrangement links TRBV6-2 or TRBV6-3 to TRBJ1-5; D is perhaps TRBD1 (6 bases). Germline V lookup: CDR1 MNHEY, CDR2 SVGEGT. Trimming pared 4 bases from V and 3 bases from J, leaving 10 bases between. The CDR3 extends over 14 amino acids. CDR3 sequence: CASSFNRANQPQHF. The CDR3 nucleotides read TGTGCCAGCAGTTTCAACAGGGCCAATCAGCCCCAGCATTTT.

The CDR3 reads CSARETGGKNIQYF. The CDR3, as DNA: TGCAGTGCTAGAGAGACAGGGGGCAAAAACATTCAGTACTTC. This chain links TRBV20-1 with TRBJ2-4; 9 bases are a match to TRBD1. V trimming: 0 bases; J trimming: 3 bases; junction bases outside the gene matches: 0. The germline CDR1 and CDR2 sequences are DFQATT and SNEGSKA (reference sequence). This CDR3 region has 14 residues.

The V gene is TRBV6-2 or TRBV6-3, the J gene TRBJ2-3; D gene unclear. The V end was cut by 4 bases, the J end by 2 bases, with 16 bases between. The CDR3 is made up of 16 amino acids. The germline gives CDR1 MNHEY, CDR2 SVGEGT. The CDR3 spells CASSWAQTSPTDTQYF. Written as DNA, the CDR3 is TGTGCCAGCAGTTGGGCCCAAACTTCTCCCACAGATACGCAGTATTTT.

The V and J genes are TRBV12-3 or TRBV12-4 and TRBJ2-3, with 15 bases fitting TRBD2. This CDR3 is built from 16 residues. J was trimmed by 6 bases and V by 5 bases; bases with no gene match: 6. In nucleotides, the CDR3 is TGTGCCAGCAGTCTCTGGACTAGCGGGGGGGTTGATACGCAGTATTTT. Protein: CASSLWTSGGVDTQYF.

This clonotype was seen only a few times. This chain joins TRBV7-2 and TRBJ2-3, with D possibly TRBD2 on 6 matching bases. V was shortened by 8 bases and J by 8 bases, with 20 bases between the two germline ends. The CDR3 loop spans 14 amino acids. CDR1 SGHTA and CDR2 FQGNSA come from the germline V gene. The DNA for the CDR3 is TGTGCCAGCGCGAGGGAGGAGGGCGCCGGTACGCAGTATTTT. The encoded protein is CASAREEGAGTQYF. Together with reference TRBV7-2 and TRBJ2-3, the CDR3 gives the full variable domain: GAGVSQSPSNKVTEKGKDVELRCDPISGHTALYWYRQSLGQGLEFLIYFQGNSAPDKSGLPSDRFSAERTGGSVSTLTIQRTQQEDSAVYLCASAREEGAGTQYFGPGTRLTVL.

A single count supports this clonotype. This chain uses TRBV12-3 or TRBV12-4 with TRBJ2-3; tentatively, D is TRBD2 (5 bases). The CDR3 spans 14 residues. V dropped 4 bases and J dropped 8 bases, with 16 bases sitting between them. The CDR3 region is CASSSPLLGGTQYF. CDR3 bases: TGTGCCAGCAGTTCGCCCTTACTAGGAGGTACGCAGTATTTT.

V is TRBV20-1 and J is TRBJ2-1; the D gene is possibly TRBD2 (6 bases). The CDR3 covers 16 residues. The V gene lost 6 bases and the J gene lost 2 bases, with 20 bases spanning the gap. Germline lookup yields CDR1 DFQATT and CDR2 SNEGSKA (reference sequence). CDR3: CSAKSERGGTYNEQFF. The CDR3 DNA reads as TGCAGTGCCAAATCCGAAAGGGGAGGTACCTACAATGAGCAGTTCTTC.

V gene TRBV11-2 combines with J gene TRBJ2-6, with D unclear. V gave up 0 bases and J gave up 2 bases, with 11 bases separating them. Looked up from germline, CDR1 is SGHAT and CDR2 is FQNNGV. CDR3 length: 17 amino acids. CDR3 DNA: TGTGCCAGCAGCTTAGAGGGCAATAGAGCTGGGGCCAACGTCCTGACTTTC. It specifies CASSLEGNRAGANVLTF.

The V gene is TRBV4-2, the J gene TRBJ2-5, with 9 bases fitting TRBD2. The J call may be in error: the DNA end matches TRBJ2-7 better. The CDR3 runs to 15 residues. CDR1 and CDR2 from the germline V gene are LGHNA and YNFKEQ. The DNA for the CDR3 is TGTGCCAGCAGCCCCCAAGCGGGGGGTTCCTACGAGCAGTACTTC. Protein product: CASSPQAGGSYEQYF.

This CDR3 is CASSTGRGKTEAFF. The CDR3 nucleotides read TGTGCCAGCAGTACTGGACGGGGGAAAACTGAAGCTTTCTTT. This sequence joins TRBV6-2 or TRBV6-3 and TRBJ1-1; D perhaps matches TRBD1 (5 bases). The ends were cut back, 5 bases at V and 5 bases at J, with 15 bases in the middle. Germline CDR1 and CDR2: MNHEY and SVGEGT. This CDR3 spans 14 amino acids.

The rearrangement joins TRBV9 to TRBJ1-1; D is undetermined. This CDR3 comprises 14 residues. The ends were cut back, 0 bases at V and 4 bases at J, with 10 bases in the middle. The germline gives CDR1 SGDLS, CDR2 YYNGEE. CDR3 sequence reads: CASSVDMGLTEAFF. The CDR3 bases are TGTGCCAGCAGCGTAGATATGGGTCTCACTGAAGCTTTCTTT.

V usage is TRBV6-5 and J usage is TRBJ1-1; D is unresolved. Trimming left V 7 bases short and J 5 bases short, with 17 bases between. Germline-derived CDR1 and CDR2 are MNHEY and SVGAGI. CDR3 length: 14 amino acids. CDR3 in amino acids: CASTTAGVGTEAFF. DNA for the CDR3: TGTGCCAGCACCACGGCCGGGGTAGGGACTGAAGCTTTCTTT.

This clonotype was picked up a small number of times. The J gene is TRBJ2-3, the V gene TRBV5-1; 11 positions agree with TRBD1. Germline V gene lookup returns CDR1 SGHRS and CDR2 YFSETQ. The ends lost 5 bases at V and 10 bases at J; junction bases unmatched: 12. CDR3 length: 15 amino acids. Here the CDR3 reads CASRSRDRGLSAQYF. As DNA, the CDR3 is TGCGCCAGCAGGAGTCGGGACAGGGGGTTGAGCGCGCAGTATTTT.

The V gene is TRBV7-2, the J gene TRBJ2-1, with 14 bases that match TRBD2. Germline lookup yields CDR1 SGHTA and CDR2 FQGNSA. The CDR3 covers 16 residues. Unmatched junction bases numbered 8, after V lost 3 bases and J lost 10 bases. The DNA of the CDR3 is TGTGCCAGCAGCTTTGGGACTAGCGGGGGAGGGAGAGAGCAGTTCTTC. Protein: CASSFGTSGGGREQFF.

The rearrangement uses TRBV12-3 or TRBV12-4 and TRBJ1-4, with D unclear. This CDR3 contains 14 residues. With 6 bases removed from V and 2 bases from J, the gap between germline ends came to 10 bases. CDR3 nucleotides: TGTGCCAGCAGCCGCATAGCGACTAATGAAAAACTGTTTTTT. Translating gives CASSRIATNEKLFF.

The chain joins TRBV29-1 to TRBJ2-5; 9 nucleotides match TRBD2. Losses at the gene ends were 0 bases for V and 1 base for J; bases not matched to a gene: 0. CDR1 SQVTM and CDR2 ANQGSEA come from the germline V gene. This CDR3 has 14 amino acids. The CDR3 loop reads CSVEERGGQETQYF. CDR3 coding DNA: TGCAGCGTTGAAGAGCGGGGGGGCCAAGAGACCCAGTACTTC.

The chain links TRBV28 to TRBJ1-1; D is unclear. Between the trimmed V and J ends, which lost 6 bases and 10 bases, there was a span of 15 bases. Germline V gene sequence: CDR1 MDHEN, CDR2 SYDVKM. CDR3 size: 12 residues. The CDR3 bases are TGTGCCAGCAGGGCCGGGTCGGGCGGAGCTTTCTTT. This encodes CASRAGSGGAFF.

V is TRBV4-2 and J is TRBJ2-7; D perhaps matches TRBD1 (5 bases). The CDR3 contains 14 residues. Germline V lookup: CDR1 LGHNA, CDR2 YNFKEQ. The V and J ends lost 4 bases and 2 bases respectively, with 12 bases between them. CDR3: CASSPGARPYEQYF. In DNA form, the CDR3 reads TGTGCCAGCAGCCCTGGGGCACGCCCCTACGAGCAGTACTTC.

This clonotype was observed a single time. The V call is TRBV5-8, the J call TRBJ1-5; D gene ambiguous. The germline V and J ends were trimmed by 4 bases and 8 bases, with 13 bases remaining between them. Looked up from germline, CDR1 is SGHTS and CDR2 is YDEGEE. The CDR3 extends over 13 amino acids. CDR3 DNA: TGTGCCAGCAGCAAATTTCGGGGTGAGCCCCAGCATTTT. This translates into CASSKFRGEPQHF. The full variable domain, its missing parts supplied by reference TRBV5-8 and TRBJ1-5, is EAGVTQSPTHLIKTRGQQATLRCSPISGHTSVYWYQQALGLGLQFLLWYDEGEERNRGNFPPRFSGRQFPNYSSELNVNALELEDSALYLCASSKFRGEPQHFGDGTRLSIL.

The gene calls are TRBV18 and TRBJ1-1; a weak D match, TRBD1 (5 bases). CDR1 KGHSH and CDR2 LQKENI come from the germline V gene. V lost 4 bases and J 3 bases, leaving 15 bases between the germline ends. This CDR3 spans 15 amino acids. In nucleotides, the CDR3 is TGTGCCAGCTCACGGGACCCACCTGGGGACACTGAAGCTTTCTTT. The encoded protein is CASSRDPPGDTEAFF.

The chain uses TRBV7-2 and TRBJ2-1; the match to TRBD2 covers 10 bases. The better agreement between TRBJ2-7 and the DNA end casts doubt on the J call. Germline assignment: CDR1 SGHTA and CDR2 FQGNSA. This CDR3 spans 16 amino acids. In nucleotides, the CDR3 is TGTGCCAGCAGCTTAGTAATAGCGGGAGGTGGGAATGAGCAGTACTTC. Translating it yields CASSLVIAGGGNEQYF.

This clonotype has a handful of counts. The rearrangement links TRBV11-2 to TRBJ2-7, with D possibly being TRBD1 or TRBD2 (5 bases each). CDR3 size: 13 residues. Germline-derived CDR1 and CDR2 are SGHAT and FQNNGV. V lost 5 bases, J lost 4 bases, and 12 bases lay in between. The CDR3 is CASSMGPRYEQYF. As DNA, the CDR3 is TGTGCCAGCAGCATGGGACCGAGGTACGAGCAGTACTTC.

The chain has TRBV5-1 and TRBJ2-5; 7 nucleotides line up with TRBD1. CDR1 is SGHRS, CDR2 YFSETQ, per germline. This CDR3 has 14 amino acids. V shed 5 bases and J 1 base; nucleotides not matched to a gene: 5. As DNA, the CDR3 is TGCGCCAGCAGGGGACAGTCCTCCCAAGAGACCCAGTACTTC. Translating it yields CASRGQSSQETQYF.